The 29 T cell receptor beta chains below all came from one sample that was sequenced in a study of glioma-infiltrating T cells after dendritic cell vaccination. TCRdb keeps only in-frame clones here, not all; method: immunoSEQ multiplex PCR. The data hold over 80,000 clones, with 70% to 90% observed a single time. Indicated time point: after dendritic cell vaccination, including at tumor progression/relapse. The sequencing used blood, collected after dendritic cell vaccination. Receptors were obtained from a human donor with glioblastoma.

The chain links TRBV10-3 to TRBJ1-4; D gene ambiguous. Deletions cut 0 bases from V and 8 bases from J, with 4 bases between. This CDR3 region has 12 residues. Looked up from germline, CDR1 is ENHRY and CDR2 is SYGVKD. Here the CDR3 DNA reads TGTGCCATCAGTGAGTCCGAGGAAAAACTGTTTTTT. Residues: CAISESEEKLFF.

This clone was observed a single time. The chain uses TRBV7-3 and TRBJ1-1, with unresolved D. CDR3 length: 14 residues. CDR1 SGHTA and CDR2 FQGTGA come from the germline V gene. The V end was cut by 3 bases, the J end by 1 base, with 9 bases between. In DNA form, the CDR3 reads TGTGCCAGCAGCTTGGGTGGCGGGAACACTGAAGCTTTCTTT. It specifies CASSLGGGNTEAFF. Drawing the rest from reference TRBV7-3 and TRBJ1-1, the complete variable domain is GAGVSQTPSNKVTEKGKYVELRCDPISGHTALYWYRQSLGQGPEFLIYFQGTGAADDSGLPNDRFFAVRPEGSVSTLKIQRTERGDSAVYLCASSLGGGNTEAFFGQGTRLTVV.

This chain connects TRBV5-1 to TRBJ1-5; D might be TRBD1 (5 bases). The CDR3 runs to 15 residues. V gave up 1 base and J gave up 0 bases, with 8 bases separating them. Germline V gene lookup returns CDR1 SGHRS and CDR2 YFSETQ. The CDR3 DNA sequence: TGCGCCAGCAGCTTGCTAGGGGATAGCAATCAGCCCCAGCATTTT. Protein sequence: CASSLLGDSNQPQHF. The variable domain in full, completed from reference TRBV5-1 and TRBJ1-5, reads KAGVTQTPRYLIKTRGQQVTLSCSPISGHRSVSWYQQTPGQGLQFLFEYFSETQRNKGNFPGRFSGRQFSNSRSEMNVSTLELGDSALYLCASSLLGDSNQPQHFGDGTRLSIL.

This clone was observed many times. V gene TRBV19 combines with J gene TRBJ2-2; D remains ambiguous. V gave up 4 bases and J gave up 5 bases, with 11 bases separating them. Germline V lookup: CDR1 LNHDA, CDR2 SQIVND (reference sequence). The CDR3 has 14 amino acids. The CDR3 loop is CASSTEGVTGELFF. The CDR3 DNA reads TGTGCCAGTAGTACAGAAGGAGTAACCGGGGAGCTGTTTTTT.

The chain is built from TRBV5-6 and TRBJ1-1; D not resolved. Germline V CDR1 and CDR2: SGHDT, YYEEEE. The V gene lost 1 base and the J gene lost 6 bases, with 13 bases spanning the gap. The CDR3 sequence is 14 residues long. The CDR3 is CASSLLDLGAEAFF. For the CDR3, the DNA is TGTGCCAGCAGCTTGTTGGATCTCGGGGCTGAAGCTTTCTTT.

The rearrangement joins TRBV6-1 to TRBJ1-1, with TRBD1 matching 7 bases. The trim removed 6 bases at V and 2 bases at J, leaving 6 bases unmatched. This CDR3 has 14 amino acids. Germline CDR1 MNHNS, CDR2 SASEGT. CDR3: CASRTGPHNTEAFF. The CDR3 bases are TGTGCCAGCAGGACAGGGCCCCACAACACTGAAGCTTTCTTT.

A single count supports this clone. J is TRBJ2-7 and V is TRBV25-1; TRBD2 matches at 7 bases. Germline-derived CDR1 and CDR2 are MGHDK and SYGVNS. Trimming cost V 6 bases and J 7 bases; bases outside gene matches: 12. This CDR3 spans 14 amino acids. This CDR3 reads CASSLGGELSEQYF. The CDR3, as DNA: TGTGCCAGCAGCTTGGGAGGGGAGTTGAGTGAGCAGTACTTC.

The chain couples TRBV9 to TRBJ2-7, with TRBD2 identical over 13 bases. With 3 bases clipped from V and 2 bases from J, the junction kept 5 bases outside the gene matches. This CDR3 spans 16 amino acids. Germline V CDR1 and CDR2: SGDLS, YYNGEE. CDR3 sequence reads: CASSDRLAGGTYEQYF. CDR3 nucleotide sequence: TGTGCCAGCAGCGACCGACTAGCGGGGGGAACCTACGAGCAGTACTTC.

The rearrangement uses TRBV4-1 and TRBJ2-5; D unclear. The V end was cut by 5 bases, the J end by 1 base, with 23 bases between. Germline lookup yields CDR1 MGHRA and CDR2 YSYEKL. The CDR3 is made up of 18 amino acids. Here the CDR3 DNA reads TGCGCCAGCAGCTTCCGTCCCAGCCGGGTAGACCCCCAAGAGACCCAGTACTTC. Translating it yields CASSFRPSRVDPQETQYF.

The chain joins TRBV13 to TRBJ1-2, with a tentative D call TRBD1 (5 bases). In germline, CDR1 is PRHDT, CDR2 FYEKMQ (reference sequence). This CDR3 region has 18 residues. Trimming left V 5 bases short and J 0 bases short, with 22 bases between. The CDR3 nucleotides read TGTGCCAGCAGCCGTAGTGAACAGGAGTGGGGGGCTAACTATGGCTACACCTTC. This sequence encodes CASSRSEQEWGANYGYTF.

This clone turned up a few times. The chain has TRBV10-3 and TRBJ1-3; TRBD1 is a possible D gene (6 bases). This CDR3 is 14 amino acids long. V gave up 6 bases and J gave up 1 base, with 10 bases separating them. From germline, CDR1 is ENHRY and CDR2 SYGVKD. The CDR3 nucleotides are TGTGCCATCAGCCTACAGGGATCTGGAAACACCATATATTTT. Its translation: CAISLQGSGNTIYF.

CDR3 amino acids: CASSPKEQASYEQYF. The DNA of the CDR3 is TGTGCCAGCTCACCAAAGGAACAGGCCTCCTACGAGCAGTACTTC. V is TRBV18 and J is TRBJ2-7; a possible D gene is TRBD1 (5 bases). The CDR3 contains 15 residues. CDR1 KGHSH and CDR2 LQKENI come from the germline V gene. V shed 2 bases and J shed 0 bases, with 11 bases lying between them.

The CDR3 DNA sequence: TGTGCCAGCAGTTACGGGGAGCGGGAGACCCAGTACTTC. This codes for CASSYGERETQYF. The chain links TRBV6-5 to TRBJ2-5, with TRBD2 as a possible D gene (5 bases). This CDR3 is built from 13 residues. Trimming took 2 bases from V and 5 from J, leaving 9 bases between them. The germline V gene encodes CDR1 MNHEY and CDR2 SVGAGI.

The V and J genes are TRBV2 and TRBJ2-5; tentative D call: TRBD1 (6 bases). The CDR3 sequence is 13 residues long. V lost 7 bases, J lost 4 bases, and 13 bases lay in between. Germline V gives CDR1 SNHLY, CDR2 FYNNEI. The CDR3 DNA reads as TGTGCCAGCACCCGGGACACGGGAGAGACCCAGTACTTC. Residues: CASTRDTGETQYF.

This clone was picked up one time. Here the CDR3 DNA reads TGTGCCAGCTCGACAGGGGTTAAGGAGACCCAGTACTTC. It codes for CASSTGVKETQYF. V is TRBV6-1 and J is TRBJ2-5; TRBD1 agrees at 8 bases. The germline V gene encodes CDR1 MNHNS and CDR2 SASEGT. This CDR3 comprises 13 residues. The V and J ends lost 8 bases and 5 bases, in that order; junction bases with no gene match: 7.

This chain uses TRBV2 with TRBJ1-2, with D perhaps TRBD1 (6 bases). This CDR3 region has 16 residues. The V end lost 0 bases, the J end lost 5 bases, and 16 bases lay between the germline ends. CDR1 and CDR2 from the germline V gene are SNHLY and FYNNEI. The DNA of the CDR3 is TGTGCCAGCAGTGAAGCGCTTGGGCAAGGGGGTTATGGCTACACCTTC. Amino acid sequence: CASSEALGQGGYGYTF.

This clone turned up a few times. The chain has TRBV2 and TRBJ1-2; no clear D gene. CDR3 length equals 12 residues. Germline CDR1 reads SNHLY; CDR2 reads FYNNEI. Trimming removed 3 bases at V and 4 bases at J, with 6 bases between. The CDR3 region has the DNA TGTGCCAGCAGTGAGAGTGTCTATGGCTACACCTTC. It codes for CASSESVYGYTF.

This sequence joins TRBV7-2 and TRBJ2-7, with a weak D call TRBD2 (6 bases). V gave up 5 bases and J gave up 0 bases, with 11 bases separating them. CDR3 length: 14 amino acids. Germline V gives CDR1 SGHTA, CDR2 FQGNSA. CDR3 in DNA: TGTGCCAGCAGCCCAGACGGGAGCTCCTACGAGCAGTACGTC. Amino acids: CASSPDGSSYEQYV.

The chain carries TRBV30 and TRBJ2-1; D gene ambiguous. The germline V and J ends were trimmed by 2 bases and 5 bases, with 4 bases remaining between them. This CDR3 comprises 11 residues. Germline lookup yields CDR1 GTSNPN and CDR2 SVGIG (reference sequence). The CDR3 nucleotides read TGTGCCTGGAGTATCAACAATGAGCAGTTCTTC. Protein: CAWSINNEQFF. Full variable domain (outside the CDR3, taken from reference TRBV30 and TRBJ2-1): SQTIHQWPATLVQPVGSPLSLECTVEGTSNPNLYWYRQAAGRGLQLLFYSVGIGQISSEVPQNLSASRPQDRQFILSSKKLLLSDSGFYLCAWSINNEQFFGPGTRLTVL.

This clone is a singleton in its sample. The chain joins TRBV7-2 to TRBJ2-7; D might be TRBD1 (5 bases). The germline V gene has CDR1 SGHTA and CDR2 FQGNSA. V was clipped by 2 bases and J by 3 bases, with 14 bases between them. This CDR3 is built from 15 residues. The CDR3 DNA follows: TGTGCCAGCAGCTTAAGGGGCCCGGACCTCTACGAGCAGTACTTC. Its protein is CASSLRGPDLYEQYF.

The chain recombines TRBV6-1 with TRBJ2-5; D possibly corresponds to TRBD1 (6 bases). This CDR3 is 15 amino acids long. The V end lost 2 bases, the J end lost 4 bases, and 14 bases lay between the germline ends. Germline V gene sequence: CDR1 MNHNS, CDR2 SASEGT. CDR3 residues: CASSEQGITGETQYF. The CDR3 region has the DNA TGTGCCAGCAGTGAACAGGGGATTACGGGAGAGACCCAGTACTTC.

This chain connects TRBV14 to TRBJ1-4; weak D call: TRBD1 (5 bases). The CDR3 sequence is 16 residues long. V lost 4 bases to trimming and J lost 8 bases, with 20 bases between them. Germline loops: CDR1 SGHDN, CDR2 FVKESK. CDR3 in amino acids: CASSPLTGTAGEKLFF. The CDR3, as DNA: TGTGCCAGCAGCCCCCTAACTGGGACGGCGGGGGAAAAACTGTTTTTT.

This chain joins TRBV7-6 and TRBJ2-7; D gene ambiguous. Looked up from germline, CDR1 is SGHVS and CDR2 is FNYEAQ. Trimming shortened V by 1 base and J by 7 bases, and 20 bases separated the two germline ends. The CDR3 loop spans 16 amino acids. CDR3: CASSLGQRGLGGEQYF. The DNA for the CDR3 is TGTGCCAGCAGCTTAGGGCAGAGAGGTTTAGGTGGTGAGCAGTACTTC.

This sequence joins TRBV5-1 and TRBJ2-2, with 8 bases that match TRBD1. Germline V gene data show CDR1 as SGHRS and CDR2 as YFSETQ. The CDR3 has 15 residues. V lost 0 bases and J lost 6; bases outside the gene matches: 4. The CDR3 DNA is TGCGCCAGCAGCTTGGGGACAGGGTCGGCCGGGGAGCTGTTTTTT. As protein: CASSLGTGSAGELFF.

This clone was picked up one time. The chain combines TRBV9 with TRBJ2-3; 7 bases align to TRBD2. J was trimmed by 1 base and V by 2 bases; bases with no gene match: 10. CDR1 and CDR2 (germline): SGDLS, YYNGEE. The CDR3 length is 17 residues. The CDR3 DNA reads TGTGCCAGCAGCGTCGGAGGGACTAATCGGGGCACAGATACGCAGTATTTT. Its protein is CASSVGGTNRGTDTQYF.

This chain links TRBV27 with TRBJ2-7; 11 bases fit TRBD2. Germline lookup yields CDR1 MNHEY and CDR2 SMNVEV (reference sequence). This CDR3 comprises 18 residues. Trimming at V came to 8 bases and at J to 0 bases, leaving 15 bases not matched to a gene. The DNA for the CDR3 is TGTGCCAGCCGCCGCCTGGGGACTAGCGGACCTAGCTCCTACGAGCAGTACGTC. Its protein product is CASRRLGTSGPSSYEQYV.

This chain connects TRBV7-9 to TRBJ1-4; TRBD1 agrees at 10 bases. The J segment lost 6 bases and the V segment lost 4 bases, leaving 2 bases of the junction unmatched. This CDR3 comprises 14 residues. CDR1 is SEHNR, CDR2 FQNEAQ, per germline (reference sequence). The CDR3: CASSSTGGDEKLFF. The CDR3 DNA follows: TGTGCCAGCAGCTCGACAGGGGGCGATGAAAAACTGTTTTTT. The full variable domain, in which reference TRBV7-9 and TRBJ1-4 provide the parts outside the CDR3, is DTGVSQNPRHKITKRGQNVTFRCDPISEHNRLYWYRQTLGQGPEFLTYFQNEAQLEKSRLLSDRFSAERPKGSFSTLEIQRTEQGDSAMYLCASSSTGGDEKLFFGSGTQLSVL.

This sequence joins TRBV2 and TRBJ1-5; D unclear. The CDR3 spans 14 residues. CDR1 SNHLY and CDR2 FYNNEI come from the germline V gene. V lost 5 bases to trimming and J lost 0 bases, with 8 bases between them. CDR3 region: CASSSTSSNQPQHF. For the CDR3, the DNA is TGTGCCAGCAGTTCGACAAGTAGCAATCAGCCCCAGCATTTT.

The V call is TRBV7-9, the J call TRBJ1-1; D gene unclear. Deletions cut 1 base from V and 0 bases from J, with 9 bases between. The germline gives CDR1 SEHNR, CDR2 FQNEAQ (reference sequence). The CDR3 covers 15 residues. The CDR3 protein is CASSLVALMNTEAFF. The CDR3 coding sequence is TGTGCCAGCAGCTTAGTGGCCTTAATGAACACTGAAGCTTTCTTT.